These 8 T cell receptor beta chains originate from one sample sequenced in a study of T cell clonality in common variable immunodeficiency. Profiled with immunoSEQ multiplex PCR; TCRdb holds only in-frame clones, not every one. Singletons are absent from the sample, which has 50,000 to 60,000 clones. Sample: peripheral blood mononuclear cells. The receptors were gathered from a person aged 18-69 years in good health.

This clone was recorded many times. The read terminates 3 residues before the CDR3 end, so the remaining end is supplied by the germline J gene. The rearrangement links TRBV11-3 to TRBJ2-2; the D gene is possibly TRBD1 (5 bases). The CDR3 extends over 14 amino acids. V was clipped by 0 bases and J by 6 bases, with 8 bases between them. The V gene's germline CDR1 is SGHNT and CDR2 YENEEA. The CDR3: CASSLEQDSGELFF. The covered CDR3 bases are TGTGCCAGCAGCTTAGAACAGGATTCCGGGGAG.

By its share, this clone is medium-sized (0.01 to 0.1%). The CDR3 bases that were read are TGTGCCAGCAGTGACTCGGACAGGGGCGAG. Its protein is CASSDSDRGE. The complete CDR3 reads CASSDSDRGEQYF. J is TRBJ2-7 and V is TRBV6-4; TRBD1 agrees at 9 bases. The read terminates 3 residues before the CDR3 end, so the remaining end is supplied by the germline J gene. The CDR3 length is 13 residues. The V and J ends lost 0 bases and 6 bases, in that order; junction bases with no gene match: 0. The V gene's germline CDR1 is MRHNA and CDR2 SNTAGT.

This clone was recorded many times. The CDR3 is cut off 3 residues early in the read; its end comes from the germline J gene. The V call is TRBV20-1, the J call TRBJ2-1, with D possibly being TRBD1 (8 bases). The CDR3 extends over 16 amino acids. Germline V lookup: CDR1 DFQATT, CDR2 SNEGSKA (reference sequence). Trimming pared 4 bases from V and 2 bases from J, leaving 18 bases between. CDR3: CSATGGWTGPYNEQFF. The part of the CDR3 DNA that was read is TGCAGTGCTACGGGGGGTTGGACAGGGCCCTACAATGAG.

This clone was picked up many times. The sequence runs out 3 residues before the end of the CDR3; the remainder is reconstructed from the germline J gene. This sequence joins TRBV30 and TRBJ2-7; possible D gene TRBD2, 6 bases. Per the germline V gene, CDR1 is GTSNPN and CDR2 is SVGIG (reference sequence). This CDR3 contains 14 residues. Trimming pared 5 bases from V and 3 bases from J, leaving 17 bases between. The chain's CDR3 is CAWSPGGYIYEQYF. The part of the CDR3 DNA that was read is TGTGCCTGGTCCCCCGGGGGATATATCTACGAG.

As for this clone: Coverage ceases 3 residues before the CDR3 finishes, and the germline J gene fills in the end. V usage is TRBV11-2 and J usage is TRBJ2-2; D possibly corresponds to TRBD2 (6 bases). The CDR3 loop spans 15 amino acids. Germline CDR1 is SGHAT and CDR2 is FQNNGV. The sequenced CDR3 bases are TGTGCCAGCAGCTCACTGACGGGGAGGTCTTCACCG. Encoded protein: CASSSLTGRSSP. The full CDR3 sequence reads CASSSLTGRSSPLFF.

This clone was counted between two and nine times. CDR3 bases read: TGTGCCAGCAGCTTAACGGGAGGAAGGGGGCCCGGACCCAATGAG. Its translation: CASSLTGGRGPGPNE. The CDR3, in full, reads CASSLTGGRGPGPNEQFF. The rearrangement joins TRBV7-3 to TRBJ2-1, with a weak D call TRBD1 (7 bases). The read terminates 3 residues before the CDR3 end, so the remaining end is supplied by the germline J gene. CDR1 SGHTA and CDR2 FQGTGA come from the germline V gene. There are 18 residues in the CDR3. V dropped 0 bases and J dropped 6 bases, with 21 bases sitting between them.

This clone was counted many times. The read gets to within 3 residues of the CDR3 end, and the germline J gene fills in the rest. This chain joins TRBV7-9 and TRBJ1-2; TRBD1 agrees at 8 bases. Per the germline V gene, CDR1 is SEHNR and CDR2 is FQNEAQ (reference sequence). V was pared by 5 bases and J by 5 bases, with 10 bases of the junction left unmatched. This CDR3 is 15 amino acids long. The covered CDR3 bases are TGTGCCAGCAGCCCAAGGACAGGGCAGAAGTATGGC. Encoded protein: CASSPRTGQKYG. The full CDR3 is CASSPRTGQKYGYTF.

This clone was seen repeatedly, ten times or more. The read finishes 3 residues shy of the CDR3 end, and the germline J gene is used to complete it. This rearrangement joins TRBV5-1 to TRBJ2-7; D possibly corresponds to TRBD2 (5 bases). V lost 6 bases and J lost 6, with 16 bases in between. CDR3 size: 13 residues. Germline CDR1 and CDR2: SGHRS and YFSETQ. The CDR3 reads CASTSPPGVEQYF. CDR3 bases read: TGCGCCAGCACTTCCCCCCCCGGGGTCGAG.